This is a list of T cell receptor beta chains from one sample in a study of blood T cell repertoires in COVID-19. The method was immunoSEQ multiplex PCR; TCRdb's version includes in-frame clones alone and lacks a portion of them. The data show 200,000 to 250,000 clones, with 86% seen just once and about 6% held by the top ten. Input material: peripheral blood. These receptors originate from a woman of 80 years or more with COVID-19, enrolled during active disease. The CDR3 runs from the conserved cysteine through the conserved F or W. The D gene is left open where the match is weak. Where a row states a size, it is once, few, many or the class of an expanded clone; other rows omit it.

TGCGCCAGCAGACCGTCGGGGGGGAGCACAGATACGCAGTATTTT CASRPSGGSTDTQYF - TRBJ2-3 TRBD2 TRBV5-1
TGTGCCAGCAGTTACTCGAGTCCCAATTCACCCCTCCACTTT CASSYSSPNSPLHF - TRBJ1-6 - TRBV6-5
TGTGCCAGCGTCTCTGGGCTTGCGTACAATGAGCAGTTCTTC CASVSGLAYNEQFF - TRBJ2-1 - TRBV7-8
TGTGCCAGCAGCGTACAGGGCCCTAATTCACCCCTCCACTTT CASSVQGPNSPLHF - TRBJ1-6 - TRBV7-2
TGTGCCAGCAGGGGGGCTACCTACAATGAGCAGTTCTTC CASRGATYNEQFF - TRBJ2-1 - TRBV11-2
TGTGCCAGCAGTTTATCCCCGGCAGGGGGGCCTCAAGACACGCAGTATTTT CASSLSPAGGPQDTQYF - TRBJ2-3 - TRBV27
TGTGCCAGCAGCCGAGGAGAGAGGCAGTACGAGCAGTACTTC CASSRGERQYEQYF - TRBJ2-7 - TRBV9
TGTGCCAGCAGTGAAGAGAACAGAGCTAACTATGGCTACACCTTC CASSEENRANYGYTF few TRBJ1-2 - TRBV2
TGTGCCAGCAGTGGTAAGAGCGGCACTGAAGCTTTCTTT CASSGKSGTEAFF - TRBJ1-1 - TRBV6-4
TGTGCCAGCAGCTTCAGGGAGGGGGAAGGGCCCCAGCATTTT CASSFREGEGPQHF - TRBJ1-5 - TRBV7-2
TGTGCCAGCACCCCAGGGACAGTGGCTTACAATGAGCAGTTCTTC CASTPGTVAYNEQFF few TRBJ2-1 TRBD1 TRBV11-2
TGTGCCAGCAGTTACCCGGCAGGGACTGACTATGGCTACACCTTC CASSYPAGTDYGYTF few TRBJ1-2 - TRBV6-2/TRBV6-3
TGTGCCAGCTCGTCTACCATGTACAATGAGCAGTTCTTC CASSSTMYNEQFF - TRBJ2-1 - TRBV2
TGTGCCAGCAGTTCCAGTCAAGGCTACACCTTC CASSSSQGYTF - TRBJ1-2 - TRBV28
TGTGCCAGCAGCTTGGGACAGGGCGGGTATGGCTACACCTTC CASSLGQGGYGYTF few TRBJ1-2 TRBD1 TRBV28
TGTGCCAGCCGCCTCGGACAGGGCGGTGAAAAACTGTTTTTT CASRLGQGGEKLFF - TRBJ1-4 TRBD1 TRBV2
TGTGCCAGCAGTGTCCAACTAGCTACTTTTACAGGCGACAATGAGCAGTTCTTC CASSVQLATFTGDNEQFF - TRBJ2-1 - TRBV2
TGTGCCAGCAGCCGAACTAGACAGGGTTTCTCACCCCTCCACTTT CASSRTRQGFSPLHF - TRBJ1-6 TRBD1 TRBV3-1/TRBV3-2
TGCGCCAGCAGTGAGTCTAAATCACCCCTCCACTTT CASSESKSPLHF few TRBJ1-6 - TRBV10-2
TGTGCCAGCAGTCGTCAGGGGGCTCCCGGGGAGCTGTTTTTT CASSRQGAPGELFF - TRBJ2-2 TRBD1 TRBV16
TGCAGCGTACAGGGGAACACTGAAGCTTTCTTT CSVQGNTEAFF - TRBJ1-1 - TRBV29-1
TGTGCCAGTACCTCGGACAGGGGCGGCCCTTTCTATGGCTACACCTTC CASTSDRGGPFYGYTF - TRBJ1-2 TRBD1 TRBV19
TGCGCCAGCAGCCGCACGGGACTAGCTCCGGATACGCAGTATTTT CASSRTGLAPDTQYF - TRBJ2-3 TRBD2 TRBV4-1
TGCGCCAGCAGTGAGTCTTCCGGGCAGGGCATTGGAAAAACTTTCTTT CASSESSGQGIGKTFF - TRBJ1-1 - TRBV10-1
TGTGCCAGCAGTTTAGGACAGGGTCGTACTGAAGCTTTCTTT CASSLGQGRTEAFF - TRBJ1-1 TRBD1 TRBV28
TGTGCCAGCTCACGCCTAGCGGGGGGGACCTACGAGCAGTACTTC CASSRLAGGTYEQYF few TRBJ2-7 TRBD2 TRBV18
TGTGCCAGTAGTATACGTAGCGACGAGCAGTACTTC CASSIRSDEQYF - TRBJ2-7 - TRBV19
TGTGCCAGCAGTTACGCCCTCTCTGGGACAGTCTATAATGAAAAACTGTTTTTT CASSYALSGTVYNEKLFF - TRBJ1-4 TRBD1 TRBV6-2/TRBV6-3
TGCGCCAGCATCCCCAACTGGGGCCGGGACAGACGTGGGGAGACCCAGTACTTC CASIPNWGRDRRGETQYF - TRBJ2-5 TRBD1 TRBV5-1
TGTGCCAGCAGGGACGGACACTACACTGAAGCTTTCTTT CASRDGHYTEAFF - TRBJ1-1 - TRBV6-5
TGTGCCAGCTCACCACTACTAGCGGGGTATAATGAGCAGTTCTTC CASSPLLAGYNEQFF - TRBJ2-1 TRBD2 TRBV18
TGTGCCAGCAGCTTTGGAGCGGCGGAGTACCAAGAGACCCAGTACTTC CASSFGAAEYQETQYF - TRBJ2-5 - TRBV11-2
TGCGCCAGCAGCCAAGGCGGGGGGGCCGGAGAGACCCAGTACTTC CASSQGGGAGETQYF - TRBJ2-5 TRBD2 TRBV4-1
TGTGCCAGCAGTTATCAGGGGGCCGGGGAGCTGTTTTTT CASSYQGAGELFF - TRBJ2-2 TRBD1 TRBV27
TGCAGTGCTGTACAGACCTACGAGCAGTACTTC CSAVQTYEQYF few TRBJ2-7 - TRBV20-1
TGTGCCAGCAGCCAAGAAGTTAGCGGGGGGTTGAGCACCGGGGAGCTGTTTTTT CASSQEVSGGLSTGELFF - TRBJ2-2 TRBD2 TRBV3-1/TRBV3-2
TGCGCCAGCGGAGACAGTGCACCGGGGGAGCTGTTTTTT CASGDSAPGELFF - TRBJ2-2 - TRBV5-1
TGTGCCGTACAGGGGAACACTGAAGCTTTCTTT CAVQGNTEAFF - TRBJ1-1 - TRBV12-3/TRBV12-4
TGTGCCAGCAGAGCGGGACAACCGAGCACTGAAGCTTTCTTT CASRAGQPSTEAFF few TRBJ1-1 - TRBV14
TGTGCCATCAGTTCGGGAGGCTCGGGGGGTAGAGGCAATCAGCCCCAGCATTTT CAISSGGSGGRGNQPQHF - TRBJ1-5 - TRBV10-3
TGTGCCATCAGTGAGTCTGGACAGGGAATCGCAGATACGCAGTATTTT CAISESGQGIADTQYF - TRBJ2-3 TRBD1 TRBV10-3
TGCGCCAGCAGCTTGAATTCAGGGTTCACTGAAGCTTTCTTT CASSLNSGFTEAFF - TRBJ1-1 - TRBV5-1
TGTGCCAGTAGTATAATACTTACAGATACGCAGTATTTT CASSIILTDTQYF - TRBJ2-3 - TRBV19
TGTGCCAGCAGCCTAGGAGGTCAGCCCCAGCATTTT CASSLGGQPQHF - TRBJ1-5 - TRBV6-6
TGTGCCAGCAGTTACCAACAGGGGGTAGAGACCCAGTACTTC CASSYQQGVETQYF - TRBJ2-5 TRBD1 TRBV6-2/TRBV6-3
TGCGCCAGCAGCTTGCAGGGGGTGGACACTGAAGCTTTCTTT CASSLQGVDTEAFF - TRBJ1-1 TRBD1 TRBV5-1
TGCGCCAGCAGCCATCCAGACAGGGCGACAGATACGCAGTATTTT CASSHPDRATDTQYF - TRBJ2-3 TRBD1 TRBV4-1
TGTGCCAGCAGCTTAGCTTCTCAGGGATCCTATAATTCACCCCTCCACTTT CASSLASQGSYNSPLHF - TRBJ1-6 - TRBV7-2
TGTGCCAGCTCACAAACAGGGCCGGTGGGCTCCTACAATGAGCAGTTCTTC CASSQTGPVGSYNEQFF - TRBJ2-1 - TRBV18
TGTGCCAGTAGTGGCGGGGGCCCTCAGCTACTCTATAGCAATCAGCCCCAGCATTTT CASSGGGPQLLYSNQPQHF - TRBJ1-5 - TRBV19
TGTGCCAGCAGCTTAATTCTAGCGGGGGGCTCCAATGAGCAGTTCTTC CASSLILAGGSNEQFF - TRBJ2-1 TRBD2 TRBV11-2
TGTGCCAGCAGCCAAGGATTAGCGGGGGGGCGAGAGACCCAGTACTTC CASSQGLAGGRETQYF - TRBJ2-5 TRBD2 TRBV3-1/TRBV3-2